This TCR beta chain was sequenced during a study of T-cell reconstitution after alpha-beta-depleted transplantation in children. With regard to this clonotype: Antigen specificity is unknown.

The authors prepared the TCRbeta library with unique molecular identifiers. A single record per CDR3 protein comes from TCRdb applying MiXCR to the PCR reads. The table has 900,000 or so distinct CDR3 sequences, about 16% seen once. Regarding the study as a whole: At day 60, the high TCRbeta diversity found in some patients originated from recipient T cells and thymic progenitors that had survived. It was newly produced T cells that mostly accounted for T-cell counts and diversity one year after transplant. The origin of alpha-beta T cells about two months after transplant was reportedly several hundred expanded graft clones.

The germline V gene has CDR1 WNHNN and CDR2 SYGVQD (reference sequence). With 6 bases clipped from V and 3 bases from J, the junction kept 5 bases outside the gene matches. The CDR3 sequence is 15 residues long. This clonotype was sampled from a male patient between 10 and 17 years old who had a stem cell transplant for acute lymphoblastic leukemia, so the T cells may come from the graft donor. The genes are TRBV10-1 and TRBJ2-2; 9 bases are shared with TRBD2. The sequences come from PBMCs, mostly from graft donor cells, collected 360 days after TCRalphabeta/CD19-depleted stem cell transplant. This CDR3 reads CASSLAGIDTGELFF. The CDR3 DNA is TGCGCCAGCAGCCTAGCGGGAATTGACACCGGGGAGCTGTTTTTT.